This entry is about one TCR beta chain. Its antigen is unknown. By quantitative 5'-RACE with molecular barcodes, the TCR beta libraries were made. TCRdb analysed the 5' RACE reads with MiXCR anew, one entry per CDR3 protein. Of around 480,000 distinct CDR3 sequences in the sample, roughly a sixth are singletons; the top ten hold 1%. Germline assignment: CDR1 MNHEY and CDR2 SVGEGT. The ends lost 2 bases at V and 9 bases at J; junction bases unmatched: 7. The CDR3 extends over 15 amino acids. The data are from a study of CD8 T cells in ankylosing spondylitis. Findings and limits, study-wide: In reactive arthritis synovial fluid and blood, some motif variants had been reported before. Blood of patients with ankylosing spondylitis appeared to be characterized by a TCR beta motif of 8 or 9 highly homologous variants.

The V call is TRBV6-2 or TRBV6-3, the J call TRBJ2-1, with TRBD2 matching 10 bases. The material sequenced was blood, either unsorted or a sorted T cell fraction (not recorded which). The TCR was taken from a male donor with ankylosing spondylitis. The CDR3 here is CASSYNLAGVAEQFF. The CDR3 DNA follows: TGTGCCAGCAGTTACAACCTAGCGGGAGTGGCTGAGCAGTTCTTC.